These T cell receptor beta chains were read from a single sample in a study of T cell changes during pregnancy in multiple sclerosis. Assay used: immunoSEQ multiplex PCR; TCRdb lists only in-frame clones, some missing. The data contain 20,000 or so clones, 86% of them singletons. This specimen was CD8+ T cells from peripheral blood mononuclear cells, taken in the third trimester of pregnancy. The receptors here all came from a female donor in good health, enrolled as a control in a pregnancy study. Each CDR3 is given with its conserved first and last residue. Each record gives: clone size, J gene, D gene, V gene, CDR3 DNA, CDR3 protein. D genes are given only for firm matches. Size values are once, few and many counts, or a class for expanded clones, and some rows have none.

NA | TRBJ2-6 | NA | TRBV15 | TGTGCCACCAGCAGAGAGGCTTTGGGGGCCAACGTCCTGACTTTC | CATSREALGANVLTF
NA | TRBJ2-1 | NA | TRBV6-6 | TGTGCCAGCAGTTACCCCGGGGACTCCGCGGAGCAGTTCTTC | CASSYPGDSAEQFF
NA | TRBJ2-3 | NA | TRBV14 | TGTGCCAGCAGCCAGGTAGTCGACAGCCTCATAGATACGCAGTATTTT | CASSQVVDSLIDTQYF
NA | TRBJ2-3 | NA | TRBV6-6 | TGTGCCAGCAGCCTAGCCGGGAGCACAGATACGCAGTATTTT | CASSLAGSTDTQYF
NA | TRBJ2-3 | TRBD2 | TRBV7-6 | TGTGCCAGCAGCTCGCTAGCGGGGGGCACAGATACGCAGTATTTT | CASSSLAGGTDTQYF
NA | TRBJ1-4 | TRBD1 | TRBV10-3 | TGTGCCATCAGCTCAGGGGGCCCCTACGAAAAACTGTTTTTT | CAISSGGPYEKLFF
NA | TRBJ1-3 | NA | TRBV4-2 | TGTGCCAGCAGCCAAGATGGGGCCAGCTCTGGAAACACCATATATTTT | CASSQDGASSGNTIYF
NA | TRBJ2-3 | TRBD2 | TRBV7-3 | TGTGCCAGCAGCTGGGGGGGACTAGCGACAGATACGCAGTATTTT | CASSWGGLATDTQYF
NA | TRBJ2-4 | TRBD1 | TRBV18 | TGTGCCAGCTCACCTCCCAGGGGGCCAAACATTCAGTACTTC | CASSPPRGPNIQYF
NA | TRBJ2-7 | TRBD1 | TRBV27 | TGTGCCAGCAGTTTCGGTTCCGTAGGGCAGGGGGCGGACGAGCAGTACTTC | CASSFGSVGQGADEQYF
NA | TRBJ2-3 | TRBD2 | TRBV9 | TGTGTCAGCAGCGGGGAGGGACTAGCGACAGATACGCAGTATTTT | CVSSGEGLATDTQYF
NA | TRBJ2-1 | NA | TRBV19 | TGTGCCAGTAGTATAGGGGTGGGGGAGGATGAGCAGTTCTTC | CASSIGVGEDEQFF
NA | TRBJ2-1 | NA | TRBV29-1 | TGCAGCGCGGGCAATGAGCAGTTCTTC | CSAGNEQFF
NA | TRBJ2-3 | NA | TRBV4-2 | TGTGCCAGCAGCCAAGATCGGCTAGCAACAGATACGCAGTATTTT | CASSQDRLATDTQYF
NA | TRBJ1-5 | NA | TRBV28 | TGTGCCAGCAGTTCGGTAACTTTGAACCCTAGCAATCAGCCCCAGCATTTT | CASSSVTLNPSNQPQHF
NA | TRBJ2-3 | NA | TRBV4-3 | TGCGCCAGCAGCCAAGATACTAGCACAGATACGCAGTATTTT | CASSQDTSTDTQYF
NA | TRBJ1-2 | TRBD1 | TRBV7-2 | TGTGCCAGCAGCCGAGGACAGGGGGCAAGCTATGGCTACACCTTC | CASSRGQGASYGYTF
NA | TRBJ2-5 | TRBD2 | TRBV18 | TGTGCCAGCTCACTACAAGCGGGGGTTCAAGAGACCCAGTACTTC | CASSLQAGVQETQYF
once | TRBJ2-7 | TRBD1 | TRBV27 | TGTGCCAGCAGCCCCGGGACAGGTCCCGAAAACGAGCAGTACTTC | CASSPGTGPENEQYF
NA | TRBJ2-7 | TRBD1 | TRBV2 | TGTGCCAGCAGTGAAGGGACAGGTCCCTACGAGCAGTACTTC | CASSEGTGPYEQYF
NA | TRBJ2-7 | NA | TRBV29-1 | TGCAGCGCCGCGGGGGCCTCCATCGAGCAGTACTTC | CSAAGASIEQYF
NA | TRBJ2-2 | NA | TRBV4-3 | TGCGCCAGCAGCCAAGGTTCGAGGACAGCCGGGGAGCTGTTTTTT | CASSQGSRTAGELFF
NA | TRBJ1-1 | NA | TRBV19 | TGTGCCAGTAACGAGGGGGTCAGGGTGGACACTGAAGCTTTCTTT | CASNEGVRVDTEAFF
NA | TRBJ2-7 | TRBD1 | TRBV29-1 | TGCAGCGCTGGACAGGGGACCGACTACGAGCAGTACTTC | CSAGQGTDYEQYF
NA | TRBJ1-5 | NA | TRBV27 | TGTGCCAGCAGTTTTAACAGGGATCAGCCCCAGCATTTT | CASSFNRDQPQHF
NA | TRBJ2-1 | TRBD2 | TRBV7-8 | TGTGCCAGCAGCTTAGCAGGGGCCCTTGCGGGGGGTTCTCATGAGCAGTTCTTC | CASSLAGALAGGSHEQFF
NA | TRBJ1-6 | NA | TRBV2 | TGTGCCAGCAGTGAAGCCTTCAATTCACCCCTCCACTTT | CASSEAFNSPLHF
NA | TRBJ1-1 | TRBD1 | TRBV11-1 | TGTGCCAGCAGCTTGGGGTGGGTCAGGGGGCAAGGAACTGAAGCTTTCTTT | CASSLGWVRGQGTEAFF
NA | TRBJ2-3 | NA | TRBV7-9 | TGTGCCAGCAGCCCGCAAACTGACCGGGTCTCGAAGTATTTT | CASSPQTDRVSKYF
NA | TRBJ1-2 | TRBD1 | TRBV9 | TGTGCCAGCAGCGGACAGGGGACTGGCTACACCTTC | CASSGQGTGYTF
NA | TRBJ1-2 | NA | TRBV5-6 | TGTGCCAGCAGCTTAGAGGGAAACCCCTATGGCTACACCTTC | CASSLEGNPYGYTF
NA | TRBJ2-2 | TRBD2 | TRBV6-4 | TGTGCCAGCAGTTCCAAAGGCGGGGGGGCCGGCACCGGGGAGCTGTTTTTT | CASSSKGGGAGTGELFF
NA | TRBJ2-7 | TRBD1 | TRBV4-3 | TGCGCCAGCAGCCAAGATAGGGGGACAGGGGGTAGGTACGAGCAGTACTTC | CASSQDRGTGGRYEQYF
NA | TRBJ2-7 | NA | TRBV5-5 | TGTGCCAGCAGTGGTAGGGGGTACGAGCAGTACTTC | CASSGRGYEQYF
NA | TRBJ2-1 | TRBD2 | TRBV7-3 | TGTGCCAGCAGCTCCTCGGGGGGGGCCACCAATGAGCAGTTCTTC | CASSSSGGATNEQFF
NA | TRBJ2-7 | NA | TRBV7-9 | TGTGCCAGCAGCTTCTCAGGATACGAGCAGTACTTC | CASSFSGYEQYF
NA | TRBJ1-1 | TRBD1 | TRBV6-5 | TGTGCCAGCAGTCCCCGGACAGGGATTAACACTGAAGCTTTCTTT | CASSPRTGINTEAFF
once | TRBJ2-1 | NA | TRBV2 | TGTGCCAGCAACCGGGGGAGAAACGTCCAGGAAACAGAGCAGTTCTTC | CASNRGRNVQETEQFF
NA | TRBJ2-7 | TRBD1 | TRBV18 | TGTGCCAGCTCACCACCTTCGGGACAGGCTTACGAGCAGTACTTC | CASSPPSGQAYEQYF
NA | TRBJ1-1 | TRBD1 | TRBV9 | TGTGCCAGCAGCTTAAGGACAGGGGTGAACACTGAAGCTTTCTTT | CASSLRTGVNTEAFF
NA | TRBJ1-6 | NA | TRBV11-1 | TGTGCCAGCAGCCCGGACAGCTCCTATAATTCACCCCTCCACTTT | CASSPDSSYNSPLHF
NA | TRBJ2-7 | TRBD1 | TRBV7-9 | TGTGCCAGCAGCCACGGAGCGGACAGGGACTACGAGCAGTACTTC | CASSHGADRDYEQYF
NA | TRBJ2-5 | TRBD2 | TRBV4-3 | TGCGCCAGCAGCCAGGAGCGGGGGGGTTGGGAGACCCAGTACTTC | CASSQERGGWETQYF
once | TRBJ1-4 | NA | TRBV19 | TGTGCCAGTGCACTCCCAGGGTTTACTAATGAAAAACTGTTTTTT | CASALPGFTNEKLFF
NA | TRBJ2-1 | NA | TRBV7-2 | TGTGCCAGCAGCTTAGTTGAAGAGGATGAGCAGTTCTTC | CASSLVEEDEQFF
NA | TRBJ2-1 | TRBD1 | TRBV13 | TGTGCCAGCAGCCCAACCGGGACAGGCTACAATGAGCAGTTCTTC | CASSPTGTGYNEQFF
NA | TRBJ2-3 | NA | TRBV7-9 | TGTGCCAGCAGCCAGAATCCAGATACGCAGTATTTT | CASSQNPDTQYF
NA | TRBJ2-3 | NA | TRBV10-3 | TGTGCCATCAGTGAGTCGAACATCGAAGATACGCAGTATTTT | CAISESNIEDTQYF
NA | TRBJ2-6 | TRBD2 | TRBV16 | TGTGCCAGCAGCCAAGGACTAGCGGGGGGAGCTGGGGCCAACGTCCTGACTTTC | CASSQGLAGGAGANVLTF
NA | TRBJ2-7 | TRBD2 | TRBV19 | TGTGCCAGTAGTAAACCGGGACTAGCGGGGGCCTACGAGCAGTACTTC | CASSKPGLAGAYEQYF
NA | TRBJ2-3 | NA | TRBV13 | TGTGCCAGCAGCTTTAGAGCGGATGCTAGCACAGATACGCAGTATTTT | CASSFRADASTDTQYF
NA | TRBJ2-1 | TRBD2 | TRBV4-3 | TGCGCCAGCAGCCATCGTAGCGGGGGGTTGGACTACAATGAGCAGTTCTTC | CASSHRSGGLDYNEQFF
NA | TRBJ1-6 | NA | TRBV10-3 | TGTGCCATCAGTGAGCCGGACTCCCATTCACCCCTCCACTTT | CAISEPDSHSPLHF
NA | TRBJ1-2 | TRBD1 | TRBV13 | TGTGCCAGCAGCATCAGGGGGCGGCTTGGCTATGGCTACACCTTC | CASSIRGRLGYGYTF
NA | TRBJ1-5 | NA | TRBV4-1 | TGCGCCAGCAGCCAAGTCCTTTATAGCAATCAGCCCCAGCATTTT | CASSQVLYSNQPQHF
NA | TRBJ2-7 | TRBD1 | TRBV28 | TGTGCCAGCAGTATATGGGACAGAACCTACGAGCAGTACTTC | CASSIWDRTYEQYF
NA | TRBJ1-1 | NA | TRBV4-3 | TGCGCCAGCAGCCAAGATGTAGGGGCCTACACTGAAGCTTTCTTT | CASSQDVGAYTEAFF
NA | TRBJ2-7 | NA | TRBV20-1 | TGCAGTGCTAGCTACTGGGAGGACGAGTACTTC | CSASYWEDEYF
few | TRBJ2-7 | NA | TRBV19 | TGTGCCAGTAGTACCCTTAATGACAGGTTCGAGCAGTACTTC | CASSTLNDRFEQYF